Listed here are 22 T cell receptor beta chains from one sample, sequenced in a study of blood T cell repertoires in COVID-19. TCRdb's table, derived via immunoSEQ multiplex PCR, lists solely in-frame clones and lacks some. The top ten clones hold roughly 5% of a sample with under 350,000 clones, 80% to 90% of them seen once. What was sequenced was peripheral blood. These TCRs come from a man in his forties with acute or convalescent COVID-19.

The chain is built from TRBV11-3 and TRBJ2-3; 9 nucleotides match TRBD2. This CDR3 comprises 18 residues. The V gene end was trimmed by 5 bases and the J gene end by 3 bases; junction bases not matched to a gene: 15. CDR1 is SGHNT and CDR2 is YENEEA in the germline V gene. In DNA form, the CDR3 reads TGTGCCAGCAGCCCCTCAAAGGGGGTTAGCGGGGGAACAGATACGCAGTATTTT. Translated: CASSPSKGVSGGTDTQYF.

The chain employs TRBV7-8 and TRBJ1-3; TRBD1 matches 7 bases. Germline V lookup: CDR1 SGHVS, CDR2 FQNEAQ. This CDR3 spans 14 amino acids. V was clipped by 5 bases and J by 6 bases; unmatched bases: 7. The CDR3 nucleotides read TGTGCCAGCAGCCCCGGGACAGTTAAAAACACCATATATTTT. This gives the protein CASSPGTVKNTIYF.

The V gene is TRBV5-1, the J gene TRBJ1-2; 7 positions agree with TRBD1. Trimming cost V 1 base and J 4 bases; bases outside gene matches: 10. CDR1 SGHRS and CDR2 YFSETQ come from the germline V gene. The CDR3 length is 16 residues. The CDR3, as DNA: TGCGCCAGCAGCTTGAATACAGGGGCGCACGTCTATGGCTACACCTTC. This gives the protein CASSLNTGAHVYGYTF.

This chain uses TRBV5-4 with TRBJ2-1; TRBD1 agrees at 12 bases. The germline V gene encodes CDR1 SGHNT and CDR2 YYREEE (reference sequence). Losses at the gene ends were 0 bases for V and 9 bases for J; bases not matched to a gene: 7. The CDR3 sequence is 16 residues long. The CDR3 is CASSLGGTGGSSEQFF. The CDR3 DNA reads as TGTGCCAGCAGCTTGGGCGGGACAGGGGGCTCGAGTGAGCAGTTCTTC.

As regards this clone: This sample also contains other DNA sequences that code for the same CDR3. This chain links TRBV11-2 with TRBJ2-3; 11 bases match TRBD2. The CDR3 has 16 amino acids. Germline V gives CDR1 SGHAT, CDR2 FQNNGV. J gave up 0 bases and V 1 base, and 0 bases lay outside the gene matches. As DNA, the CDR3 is TGTGCCAGCAGCTTAGGACTAGCGGGGAGCACAGATACGCAGTATTTT. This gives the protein CASSLGLAGSTDTQYF.

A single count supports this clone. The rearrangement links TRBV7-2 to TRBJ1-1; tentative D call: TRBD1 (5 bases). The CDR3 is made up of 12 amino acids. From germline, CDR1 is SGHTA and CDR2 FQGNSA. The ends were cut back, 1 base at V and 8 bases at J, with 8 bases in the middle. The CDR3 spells CASSLEGAEAFF. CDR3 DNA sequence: TGTGCCAGCAGCTTAGAAGGGGCAGAAGCTTTCTTT.

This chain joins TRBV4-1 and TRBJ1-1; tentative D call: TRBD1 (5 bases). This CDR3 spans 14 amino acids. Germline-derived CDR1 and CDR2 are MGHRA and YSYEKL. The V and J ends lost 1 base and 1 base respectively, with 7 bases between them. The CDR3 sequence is CASSQVDRNTEAFF. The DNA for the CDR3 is TGCGCCAGCAGCCAAGTAGACAGGAACACTGAAGCTTTCTTT.

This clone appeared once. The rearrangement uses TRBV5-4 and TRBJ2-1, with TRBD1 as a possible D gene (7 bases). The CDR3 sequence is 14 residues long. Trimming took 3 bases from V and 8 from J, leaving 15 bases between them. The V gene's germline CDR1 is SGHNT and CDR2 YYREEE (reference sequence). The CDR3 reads CASSSRGAADEQFF. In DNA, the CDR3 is TGTGCCAGCAGCTCCAGGGGGGCCGCCGATGAGCAGTTCTTC.

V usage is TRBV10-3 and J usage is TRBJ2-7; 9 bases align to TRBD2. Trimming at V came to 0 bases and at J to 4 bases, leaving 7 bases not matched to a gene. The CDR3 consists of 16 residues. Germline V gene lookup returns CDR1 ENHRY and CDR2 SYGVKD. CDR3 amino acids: CAISESKGLAGYEQYF. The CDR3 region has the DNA TGTGCCATCAGTGAGTCGAAGGGGCTAGCGGGGTACGAGCAGTACTTC.

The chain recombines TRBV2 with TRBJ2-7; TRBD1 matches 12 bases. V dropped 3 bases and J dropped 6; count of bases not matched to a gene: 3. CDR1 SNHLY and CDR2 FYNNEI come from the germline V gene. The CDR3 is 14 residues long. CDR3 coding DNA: TGTGCCAGCAGTGACGGGACAGGGGGCCGCGAGCAGTACTTC. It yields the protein CASSDGTGGREQYF.

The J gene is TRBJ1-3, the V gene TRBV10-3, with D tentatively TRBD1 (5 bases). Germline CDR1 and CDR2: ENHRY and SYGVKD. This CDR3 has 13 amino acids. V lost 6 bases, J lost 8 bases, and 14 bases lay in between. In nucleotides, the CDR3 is TGTGCCATCAGCCCAGGGTTAAGGGACACCATATATTTT. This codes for CAISPGLRDTIYF.

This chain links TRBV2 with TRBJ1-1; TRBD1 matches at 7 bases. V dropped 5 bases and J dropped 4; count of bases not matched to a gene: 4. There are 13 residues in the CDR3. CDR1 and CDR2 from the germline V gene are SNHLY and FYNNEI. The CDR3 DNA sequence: TGTGCCAGCAGTCAGGGGGTGGGCACTGAAGCTTTCTTT. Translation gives CASSQGVGTEAFF.

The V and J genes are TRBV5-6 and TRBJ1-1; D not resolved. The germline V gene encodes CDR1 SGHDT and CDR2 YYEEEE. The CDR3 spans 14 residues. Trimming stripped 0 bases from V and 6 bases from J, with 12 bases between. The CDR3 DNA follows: TGTGCCAGCAGCTTGGGATCCGTGATAGCTGAAGCTTTCTTT. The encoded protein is CASSLGSVIAEAFF. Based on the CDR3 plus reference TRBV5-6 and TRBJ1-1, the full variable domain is DAGVTQSPTHLIKTRGQQVTLRCSPKSGHDTVSWYQQALGQGPQFIFQYYEEEERQRGNFPDRFSGHQFPNYSSELNVNALLLGDSALYLCASSLGSVIAEAFFGQGTRLTVV.

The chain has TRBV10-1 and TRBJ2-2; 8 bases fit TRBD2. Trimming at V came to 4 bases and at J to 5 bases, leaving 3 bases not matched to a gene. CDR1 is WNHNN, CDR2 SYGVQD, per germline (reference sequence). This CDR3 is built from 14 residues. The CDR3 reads CASSAGTRTGELFF. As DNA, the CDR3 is TGCGCCAGCAGTGCCGGGACTAGAACCGGGGAGCTGTTTTTT.

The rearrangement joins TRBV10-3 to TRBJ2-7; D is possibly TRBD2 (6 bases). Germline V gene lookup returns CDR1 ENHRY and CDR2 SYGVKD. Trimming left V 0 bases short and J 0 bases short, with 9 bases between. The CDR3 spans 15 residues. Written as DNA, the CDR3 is TGTGCCATCAGTGAGTCGGTTAGCGGCTCCTACGAGCAGTACTTC. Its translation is CAISESVSGSYEQYF.

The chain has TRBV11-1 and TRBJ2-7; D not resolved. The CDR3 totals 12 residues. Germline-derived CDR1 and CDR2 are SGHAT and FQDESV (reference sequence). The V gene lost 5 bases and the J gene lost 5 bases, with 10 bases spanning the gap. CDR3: CASSLYAHEQYF. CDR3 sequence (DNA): TGTGCCAGCAGCCTCTACGCCCACGAGCAGTACTTC.

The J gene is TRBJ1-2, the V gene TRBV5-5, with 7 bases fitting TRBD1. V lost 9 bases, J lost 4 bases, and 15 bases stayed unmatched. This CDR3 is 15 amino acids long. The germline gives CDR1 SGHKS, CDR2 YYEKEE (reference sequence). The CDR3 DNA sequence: TGTGCCACCAACCTCGCCCCGGGACAGTCCTATGGCTACACCTTC. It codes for CATNLAPGQSYGYTF.

CDR3 in DNA: TGTGCCAGCAGCCTCGGACAGGGCAGTTCACCCCTCCACTTT. The encoded protein is CASSLGQGSSPLHF. The rearrangement links TRBV5-8 to TRBJ1-6; 8 bases agree with TRBD1. Germline-derived CDR1 and CDR2 are SGHTS and YDEGEE. This CDR3 region has 14 residues. The V segment lost 4 bases and the J segment 9 bases; nucleotides outside the gene matches: 6.

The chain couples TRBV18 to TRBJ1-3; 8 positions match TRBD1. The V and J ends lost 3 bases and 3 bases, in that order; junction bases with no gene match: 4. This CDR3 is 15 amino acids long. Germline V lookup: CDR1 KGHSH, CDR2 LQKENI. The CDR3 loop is CASSPQTGDGNTIYF. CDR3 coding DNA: TGTGCCAGCTCACCCCAGACAGGGGATGGAAACACCATATATTTT.

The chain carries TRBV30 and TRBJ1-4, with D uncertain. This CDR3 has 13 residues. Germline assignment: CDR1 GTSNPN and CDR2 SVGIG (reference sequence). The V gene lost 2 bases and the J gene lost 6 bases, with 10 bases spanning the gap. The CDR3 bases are TGTGCCTGGAGTTCCGGGTCCTATGAAAAACTGTTTTTT. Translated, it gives CAWSSGSYEKLFF.

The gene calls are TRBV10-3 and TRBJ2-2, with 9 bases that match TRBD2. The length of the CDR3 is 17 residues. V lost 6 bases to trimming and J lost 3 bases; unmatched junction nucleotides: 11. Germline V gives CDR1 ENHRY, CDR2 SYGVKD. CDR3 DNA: TGTGCCATCAGGGCCGGCGTCGGCGGGGGGGACACCGGGGAGCTGTTTTTT. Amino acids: CAIRAGVGGGDTGELFF.

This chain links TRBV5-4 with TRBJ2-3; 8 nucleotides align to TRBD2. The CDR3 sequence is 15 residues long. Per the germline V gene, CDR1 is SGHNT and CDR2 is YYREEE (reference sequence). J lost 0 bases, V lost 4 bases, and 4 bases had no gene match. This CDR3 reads CASSDKRGSTDTQYF. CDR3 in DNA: TGTGCCAGCAGCGATAAGCGGGGGAGCACAGATACGCAGTATTTT.